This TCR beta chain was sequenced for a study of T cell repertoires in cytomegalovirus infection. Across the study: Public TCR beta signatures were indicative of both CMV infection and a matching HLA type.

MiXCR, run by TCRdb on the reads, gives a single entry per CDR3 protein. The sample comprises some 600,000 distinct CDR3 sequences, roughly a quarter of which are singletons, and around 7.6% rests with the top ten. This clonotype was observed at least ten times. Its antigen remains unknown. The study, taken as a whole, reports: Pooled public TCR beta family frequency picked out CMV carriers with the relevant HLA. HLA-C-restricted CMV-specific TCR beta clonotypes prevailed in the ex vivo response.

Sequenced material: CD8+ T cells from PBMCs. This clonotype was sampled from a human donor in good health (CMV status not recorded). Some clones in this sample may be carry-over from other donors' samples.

The CDR3 DNA follows: TGTGCCAGCAGCCCTTGGGACAGATTTAATGAAAAACTGTTTTTT. This translates into CASSPWDRFNEKLFF. The V gene is TRBV7-2, the J gene TRBJ1-4, with 7 bases lining up with TRBD1. V trimming: 5 bases; J trimming: 4 bases; junction bases outside the gene matches: 7. CDR3 length: 15 residues. From germline, CDR1 is SGHTA and CDR2 FQGNSA.